These 27 T cell receptor beta chains were all obtained from the same sample, sequenced in a study of CD8 T cells in Susac syndrome. cDNA came from roughly 0.5 to 1 ug RNA primed by random hexamers. One entry per CDR3 protein results from TCRdb running MiXCR on the immunoSEQ multiplex PCR reads. The data hold around 71,000 distinct CDR3 sequences, with around 93% observed a single time. Sequencing was done on a sample of CD4+ T cells from PBMCs. These receptors were collected from a human donor with Susac syndrome.

This clonotype was recorded only once. The J gene is TRBJ2-7, the V gene TRBV5-6; possible D gene TRBD2, 6 bases. The CDR3 runs to 14 residues. The V end lost 4 bases, the J end lost 2 bases, and 13 bases lay between the germline ends. Per the germline V gene, CDR1 is SGHDT and CDR2 is YYEEEE. The CDR3 DNA is TGTGCCAGCAGCCCGGGGGACGGACCCTACGAGCAGTACTTC. Protein product: CASSPGDGPYEQYF.

J is TRBJ2-4 and V is TRBV13, with TRBD2 matching 11 bases. CDR3 size: 19 residues. V dropped 5 bases and J dropped 8; count of bases not matched to a gene: 20. Germline V lookup: CDR1 PRHDT, CDR2 FYEKMQ (reference sequence). CDR3 loop: CASSLTNSGGARRSHIQYF. CDR3 in DNA: TGTGCCAGCAGCCTAACGAATAGCGGGGGGGCGCGGAGGAGTCACATTCAGTACTTC. Drawing the rest from reference TRBV13 and TRBJ2-4, the complete variable domain is AAGVIQSPRHLIKEKRETATLKCYPIPRHDTVYWYQQGPGQDPQFLISFYEKMQSDKGSIPDRFSAQQFSDYHSELNMSSLELGDSALYFCASSLTNSGGARRSHIQYFGAGTRLSVL.

V is TRBV4-1 and J is TRBJ2-2; D gene ambiguous. V was trimmed by 0 bases and J by 6 bases, leaving 5 bases between them. The CDR3 contains 13 residues. CDR1 MGHRA and CDR2 YSYEKL come from the germline V gene. The CDR3: CASSQEVAGELFF. As DNA, the CDR3 is TGCGCCAGCAGCCAAGAGGTAGCCGGGGAGCTGTTTTTT.

V and J are TRBV24-1 and TRBJ2-1; TRBD1 agrees at 10 bases. Trimming removed 10 bases from V and 2 bases from J; junction bases left unmatched: 4. Germline values: CDR1 KGHDR, CDR2 SFDVKD. The CDR3 totals 14 residues. Written as DNA, the CDR3 is TGTGCCACTATGGACAGGGGGACCTACAATGAGCAGTTCTTC. This encodes CATMDRGTYNEQFF.

This clonotype was recorded a few times. The CDR3 region is CASSLPGYEQYF. CDR3 nucleotide sequence: TGTGCCAGCAGTTTACCCGGCTACGAGCAGTACTTC. The chain joins TRBV28 to TRBJ2-7; D is unclear. Germline V gives CDR1 MDHEN, CDR2 SYDVKM. The V gene lost 2 bases and the J gene lost 3 bases, with 5 bases spanning the gap. CDR3 length equals 12 residues.

Written as DNA, the CDR3 is TGCGCCAGCAGCTTGGGTCTACCTCAAAGCACAGATACGCAGTATTTT. Its protein product is CASSLGLPQSTDTQYF. The chain is built from TRBV5-1 and TRBJ2-3, with D unresolved. CDR1 and CDR2 from the germline V gene are SGHRS and YFSETQ. This CDR3 region has 16 residues. Trimming removed 0 bases from V and 0 bases from J, with 11 bases in between.

The rearrangement links TRBV5-6 to TRBJ1-1; no clear D gene. V lost 3 bases, J lost 1 base, and 13 bases lay in between. CDR3 length: 15 residues. Germline CDR1 and CDR2: SGHDT and YYEEEE. In DNA form, the CDR3 reads TGTGCCAGCAGCTCTCGTGACCTCTGGAACACTGAAGCTTTCTTT. Encoded protein: CASSSRDLWNTEAFF.

The J gene is TRBJ2-1, the V gene TRBV3-1, with D possibly being TRBD1 or TRBD2 (5 bases each). The germline V gene encodes CDR1 LGHDT and CDR2 YNNKEL (reference sequence). This CDR3 has 17 residues. Trimming stripped 4 bases from V and 3 bases from J, with 19 bases between. This chain's CDR3 is CASSPRMGRAVYNEQFF. In DNA, the CDR3 is TGTGCCAGCAGCCCCCGTATGGGACGGGCGGTCTACAATGAGCAGTTCTTC.

The chain uses TRBV5-1 and TRBJ1-5; 7 bases align to TRBD1. Per germline, CDR1 SGHRS and CDR2 YFSETQ. V dropped 3 bases and J dropped 7; count of bases not matched to a gene: 7. This CDR3 has 14 amino acids. The CDR3 here is CASSSRQGGQPQHF. The CDR3 nucleotides read TGCGCCAGCAGCTCTAGACAGGGCGGGCAGCCCCAGCATTTT.

The genes are TRBV3-1 and TRBJ2-1; D remains unclear. From germline, CDR1 is LGHDT and CDR2 YNNKEL (reference sequence). The V end lost 2 bases, the J end lost 8 bases, and 13 bases lay between the germline ends. This CDR3 has 14 amino acids. The CDR3 region is CASSQYGLSDEQFF. DNA for the CDR3: TGTGCCAGCAGCCAATACGGCCTCAGCGATGAGCAGTTCTTC.

The genes are TRBV24-1 and TRBJ1-1; D remains unclear. The CDR3 covers 13 residues. CDR1 and CDR2 (germline): KGHDR, SFDVKD. V lost 7 bases, J lost 0 bases, and 8 bases lay in between. The CDR3 loop reads CATRDRMNTEAFF. The CDR3 DNA is TGTGCCACCAGGGATAGGATGAACACTGAAGCTTTCTTT.

The chain carries TRBV4-1 and TRBJ2-7, with D possibly matching TRBD1 (7 bases). Germline V gene data show CDR1 as MGHRA and CDR2 as YSYEKL. V lost 1 base to trimming and J lost 13 bases, with 17 bases between them. The CDR3 is made up of 13 amino acids. CDR3 DNA sequence: TGCGCCAGCAGCCAAGTTCGGGAGACAGGGATTTACTTC. It translates to CASSQVRETGIYF.

The chain joins TRBV6-2 or TRBV6-3 to TRBJ1-2, with 7 bases that match TRBD1. The junction had 11 bases not matched to a gene; V was cut back by 4 bases and J by 0 bases. CDR1 and CDR2 (germline): MNHEY, SVGEGT. The CDR3 extends over 17 amino acids. CDR3 loop: CASSSPQGGTANYGYTF. In DNA form, the CDR3 reads TGTGCCAGCAGTTCCCCCCAGGGGGGTACGGCTAACTATGGCTACACCTTC.

The chain joins TRBV28 to TRBJ2-7, with 8 nucleotides matching TRBD1. Germline CDR1 and CDR2: MDHEN and SYDVKM. The CDR3 has 15 residues. V lost 2 bases to trimming and J lost 0 bases; unmatched junction nucleotides: 3. The CDR3 is CASSLGGQGSYEQYF. The CDR3 region has the DNA TGTGCCAGCAGTTTAGGAGGACAGGGCTCCTACGAGCAGTACTTC.

The rearrangement joins TRBV19 to TRBJ2-5, with a weak D call TRBD2 (7 bases). This CDR3 contains 12 residues. CDR1 LNHDA and CDR2 SQIVND come from the germline V gene (reference sequence). V dropped 10 bases and J dropped 4 bases, with 13 bases sitting between them. The CDR3 protein is CATGLGGETQYF. The CDR3 coding sequence is TGTGCCACCGGACTAGGGGGAGAGACCCAGTACTTC.

The rearrangement links TRBV29-1 to TRBJ2-5; D perhaps matches TRBD2 (6 bases). Deletions cut 7 bases from V and 2 bases from J, with 8 bases between. CDR3 length: 11 amino acids. The germline gives CDR1 SQVTM, CDR2 ANQGSEA. CDR3: CSGGKQETQYF. The CDR3 DNA is TGCAGCGGCGGGAAGCAAGAGACCCAGTACTTC.

The chain is built from TRBV7-3 and TRBJ2-7, with D hard to call. The V end lost 5 bases, the J end lost 2 bases, and 10 bases lay between the germline ends. The CDR3 extends over 13 amino acids. CDR1 is SGHTA, CDR2 FQGTGA, per germline. As DNA, the CDR3 is TGTGCCAGCAGCCCCGACATAACCTACGAGCAGTACTTC. Translated, it gives CASSPDITYEQYF.

This chain links TRBV28 with TRBJ2-7; 10 bases fit TRBD1. This CDR3 comprises 14 residues. The V and J ends lost 9 bases and 6 bases, in that order; junction bases with no gene match: 11. Germline assignment: CDR1 MDHEN and CDR2 SYDVKM. The CDR3 DNA reads as TGTGCCAGTATTCCCGGGACAGGGGCTCGCGAGCAGTACTTC. Translating it yields CASIPGTGAREQYF.

The V and J genes are TRBV2 and TRBJ2-5; unclear D gene. This CDR3 has 13 residues. CDR1 SNHLY and CDR2 FYNNEI come from the germline V gene. The ends were cut back, 4 bases at V and 0 bases at J, with 6 bases in the middle. CDR3 DNA sequence: TGTGCCAGCAGTGTGACGGACCAAGAGACCCAGTACTTC. Protein: CASSVTDQETQYF. Full variable domain (rest looked up from reference TRBV2 and TRBJ2-5): EPEVTQTPSHQVTQMGQEVILRCVPISNHLYFYWYRQILGQKVEFLVSFYNNEISEKSEIFDDQFSVERPDGSNFTLKIRSTKLEDSAMYFCASSVTDQETQYFGPGTRLLVL.

In regard to this clonotype: The DNA is omitted, as the CDR3 cannot be located on it reliably, and the CDR3 follows TCRdb's listing. The chain uses TRBV28 and TRBJ2-2. The CDR3 spans 16 amino acids, including both terminal residues. The germline gives CDR1 MDHEN, CDR2 SYDVKM. The CDR3 protein is CASSPRDLRTPGSCFF.

In this sample, this clonotype turned up once. The chain carries TRBV30 and TRBJ2-7; possibly TRBD1 for D (5 bases). Trimming removed 3 bases from V and 3 bases from J, with 15 bases in between. The CDR3 consists of 14 residues. The germline gives CDR1 GTSNPN, CDR2 SVGIG (reference sequence). This CDR3 is CAWRVDTAGYEQYF. CDR3 nucleotides: TGTGCCTGGAGGGTGGACACGGCCGGCTACGAGCAGTACTTC.

This clonotype was seen only once. The chain joins TRBV5-1 to TRBJ1-2; D is uncertain. V lost 0 bases, J lost 0 bases, and 3 bases lay in between. CDR1 SGHRS and CDR2 YFSETQ come from the germline V gene. There are 13 residues in the CDR3. The chain's CDR3 is CASSLDPNYGYTF. The CDR3 DNA reads as TGCGCCAGCAGCTTGGATCCTAACTATGGCTACACCTTC.

The chain carries TRBV24-1 and TRBJ2-3; 10 positions match TRBD1. CDR1 and CDR2 from the germline V gene are KGHDR and SFDVKD. The junction had 6 bases not matched to a gene; V was cut back by 5 bases and J by 2 bases. The CDR3 spans 16 residues. The CDR3 is CATSVPTGGSTDTQYF. As DNA, the CDR3 is TGTGCCACCAGTGTCCCGACAGGGGGCTCCACAGATACGCAGTATTTT.

The chain employs TRBV10-3 and TRBJ1-2, with 9 bases that match TRBD1. CDR3 length equals 15 residues. In germline, CDR1 is ENHRY, CDR2 SYGVKD. V was pared by 0 bases and J by 5 bases, with 4 bases of the junction left unmatched. CDR3 protein: CAISESRDREYGYTF. The CDR3 nucleotides read TGTGCCATCAGTGAGTCCCGGGACAGGGAATATGGCTACACCTTC.

This clonotype was observed once. The V and J genes are TRBV12-3 or TRBV12-4 and TRBJ2-7; TRBD1 matches 8 bases. The V and J ends lost 7 bases and 4 bases, in that order; junction bases with no gene match: 9. This CDR3 contains 14 residues. The DNA of the CDR3 is TGTGCCAGCAAGGCCGGGACAGGACCTTACGAGCAGTACTTC. It is translated as CASKAGTGPYEQYF.

The CDR3 reads CASSAGTSRSTDTQYF. The CDR3 DNA follows: TGTGCCAGCAGCGCCGGGACCAGCCGTAGCACAGATACGCAGTATTTT. The V call is TRBV6-1, the J call TRBJ2-3; D may correspond to TRBD1 or TRBD2 (5 bases each). Germline CDR1 reads MNHNS; CDR2 reads SASEGT. This CDR3 is built from 16 residues. With 6 bases removed from V and 0 bases from J, the gap between germline ends came to 16 bases.

The CDR3 nucleotides are TGTGCCAGCAGCTCCCTAGGGGGCAATCGTGAAAAACTGTTTTTT. Its translation is CASSSLGGNREKLFF. V usage is TRBV9 and J usage is TRBJ1-4; 7 bases map to TRBD1. Trimming cost V 4 bases and J 7 bases; bases outside gene matches: 10. The CDR3 has 15 residues. The germline V gene encodes CDR1 SGDLS and CDR2 YYNGEE.